A selection of T cell receptor beta chains follows, all from one sample in a study of identical twins. One entry per CDR3 protein, called by TCRdb with MiXCR from the 5' RACE reads. The top ten clones hold approximately 2% of a sample with hundreds of thousands of distinct CDR3 sequences, around 6% of them seen once. Sample: naive T cells sorted from blood. Receptors originate from a man aged 18 to 30 in good health. Both conserved end residues are part of each CDR3. D genes are given only for firm matches. Size tells how often a clone was seen (once, few, many) or the class of an expanded clone, and some rows leave it out.

TRBJ2-1	TRBV15	TRBD1	few	TGTGCCACCAGCCGCTTTACTTCCAGGGGGCAGTTGTATGAGCAGTTCTTC	CATSRFTSRGQLYEQFF
TRBJ2-7	TRBV11-2	NA	NA	TGTGCCAGCAGCCCGGGGCCAGCTAGCTACGAGCAGTACTTC	CASSPGPASYEQYF
TRBJ1-1	TRBV11-2	NA	few	TGTGCCAGCAGCTTAGATGCTGGGGCCCCTGAAGCTTTCTTT	CASSLDAGAPEAFF
TRBJ1-2	TRBV29-1	NA	few	TGCAGCGTTGGGGGGGGCGGCGCTAACTATGGCTACACCTTC	CSVGGGGANYGYTF
TRBJ2-2	TRBV5-1	NA	many	TGCGCCAGCAGCTTGGTCCCGAACACCGGGGAGCTGTTTTTT	CASSLVPNTGELFF
TRBJ2-5	TRBV10-3	NA	many	TGTGCCGCCAAAGGGGGGGCAGAGACCCAGTACTTC	CAAKGGAETQYF
TRBJ2-7	TRBV5-1	TRBD1	many	TGCGCCAGCAGCATAGACAGGGCCCACGAGCAGTACTTC	CASSIDRAHEQYF
TRBJ2-3	TRBV29-1	NA	many	TGCAGCGTTGAAGATTGGGCCCTCTCAGATACGCAGTATTTT	CSVEDWALSDTQYF
TRBJ2-7	TRBV6-5	TRBD1	few	TGTGCCAGCAGTTACGCAGGGGGCGCCTACGAGCAGTACTTC	CASSYAGGAYEQYF
TRBJ1-2	TRBV5-1	NA	few	TGCGCCAGCAGCTCCGGGACACACTATGGCTACACCTTC	CASSSGTHYGYTF
TRBJ2-3	TRBV12-3/TRBV12-4	NA	many	TGTGCCAGCAGTTTTCGGTTGGGTAGCACAGATACGCAGTATTTT	CASSFRLGSTDTQYF
TRBJ1-6	TRBV12-3/TRBV12-4	TRBD1	many	TGTGCCAGCAGTTTTGGACGCAGGGGGCGCGGAGATTCACCCCTCCACTTT	CASSFGRRGRGDSPLHF
TRBJ1-1	TRBV29-1	TRBD1	many	TGCAGCGTTTGCCTAGGGGGGGCAGAGGGGGCTATGAACACTGAAGCTTTCTTT	CSVCLGGAEGAMNTEAFF
TRBJ2-7	TRBV3-1	NA	NA	TGTGCCAGCAGCCATACGATTTCGGGGGAGCAGTACTTC	CASSHTISGEQYF
TRBJ1-5	TRBV27	NA	many	TGTGCCAGCAGTCCTTTGGGCCTTACGAGCAATCAGCCCCAGCATTTT	CASSPLGLTSNQPQHF
TRBJ2-1	TRBV5-5	NA	NA	TGTGCCAGCAGCTATCTTTCGGTGAACAATGAGCAGTTCTTC	CASSYLSVNNEQFF
TRBJ2-6	TRBV7-3	TRBD1	NA	TGTGCCAGCAGCGGACAGGGATCTGGGGCCAACGTCCTGACTTTC	CASSGQGSGANVLTF
TRBJ2-3	TRBV18	NA	few	TGTGCCAGCTCACCACAGAGGATGGGGGATACGCAGTATTTT	CASSPQRMGDTQYF
TRBJ2-1	TRBV11-3	TRBD2	NA	TGTGCCAGCAGCTTAGGGGGGGGGCTAGCGGGTGGTGAGCAGTTCTTC	CASSLGGGLAGGEQFF
TRBJ1-6	TRBV20-1	NA	few	TGCAGTGCTAGAGAACAGACTAATTCACCCCTCCACTTT	CSAREQTNSPLHF
TRBJ1-1	TRBV4-3	NA	many	TGCGCCAGCAGTCCGACAGAGAACACTGAAGCTTTCTTT	CASSPTENTEAFF
TRBJ2-7	TRBV10-3	NA	NA	TGTGCCATCAGTGCATCGGGTGGATACGAGCAGTACTTC	CAISASGGYEQYF
TRBJ2-6	TRBV20-1	NA	NA	TGCAGTGCTAGAGTCCGGGGGAGGCGCACTGGGGCCAACGTCCTGACTTTC	CSARVRGRRTGANVLTF
TRBJ2-4	TRBV6-1	TRBD1	many	TGTGCCAGCAAGTGGGGGACAGGGGGAGATGGAACCAAAAACATTCAGTACTTC	CASKWGTGGDGTKNIQYF
TRBJ2-7	TRBV5-1	NA	NA	TGCGCCAGCAGCCAGGAAGGGGCAGGGTACTACGAGCAGTACTTC	CASSQEGAGYYEQYF
TRBJ2-1	TRBV19	NA	NA	TGTGCCAGTACCACAATGAGGGATAGCGGTGAGCAGTTCTTC	CASTTMRDSGEQFF